Below are 22 T cell receptor beta chains sequenced from a single sample in a study of siplizumab effects on memory and regulatory T cells. Generated by immunoSEQ multiplex PCR, the TCRdb table keeps only in-frame clones and is missing some. The top ten clones hold roughly 0.62% of a sample with around 100,000 clones, 85% to 95% of them seen once. The sequencing input was Tregs sorted from blood. The receptors here all came from a human donor in good health.

This clone has a single count. This rearrangement joins TRBV7-3 to TRBJ2-1, with 10 bases matching TRBD2. J was trimmed by 9 bases and V by 5 bases; bases with no gene match: 19. The CDR3 runs to 18 residues. Germline V gene data show CDR1 as SGHTA and CDR2 as FQGTGA. This CDR3 is CASSPRKGLAGDLSEQFF. The CDR3 DNA reads as TGTGCCAGCAGCCCACGGAAGGGGCTAGCGGGGGATTTGAGTGAGCAGTTCTTC.

The chain links TRBV5-1 to TRBJ1-2; no definite D call. The germline V gene has CDR1 SGHRS and CDR2 YFSETQ. V lost 4 bases and J 2 bases, leaving 12 bases between the germline ends. This CDR3 has 14 amino acids. The CDR3 here is CASSVGRVNYGYTF. The CDR3 region has the DNA TGCGCCAGCAGCGTTGGGAGGGTGAACTATGGCTACACCTTC.

This chain uses TRBV7-9 with TRBJ1-2; 10 bases agree with TRBD1. Germline CDR1 is SEHNR and CDR2 is FQNEAQ (reference sequence). Trimming removed 1 base from V and 4 bases from J; junction bases left unmatched: 3. The CDR3 is made up of 15 amino acids. CDR3 region: CASSLVTGGAYGYTF. The CDR3 DNA is TGTGCCAGCAGCTTAGTGACAGGGGGCGCCTATGGCTACACCTTC.

This rearrangement joins TRBV4-1 to TRBJ2-7, with a weak D call TRBD1 (6 bases). CDR3 length equals 15 residues. Germline CDR1 is MGHRA and CDR2 is YSYEKL. V was clipped by 0 bases and J by 4 bases, with 13 bases between them. Written as DNA, the CDR3 is TGCGCCAGCAGCCAAGATTTTCGGACAGTTTACGAGCAGTACTTC. It encodes CASSQDFRTVYEQYF.

The chain couples TRBV10-3 to TRBJ2-2, with 10 nucleotides matching TRBD1. Per the germline V gene, CDR1 is ENHRY and CDR2 is SYGVKD. The CDR3 consists of 16 residues. J lost 1 base, V lost 8 bases, and 7 bases had no gene match. This chain's CDR3 is CAIRRQGAQNTGELFF. The CDR3 DNA reads as TGTGCCATCCGGAGACAGGGGGCGCAGAACACCGGGGAGCTGTTTTTT.

The chain recombines TRBV30 with TRBJ2-3; D perhaps matches TRBD1 (6 bases). The V gene lost 0 bases and the J gene lost 5 bases, with 6 bases spanning the gap. Germline lookup yields CDR1 GTSNPN and CDR2 SVGIG (reference sequence). This CDR3 region has 12 residues. DNA for the CDR3: TGTGCCTGGAGTGTAGGGGGAGATACGCAGTATTTT. It codes for CAWSVGGDTQYF.

The V and J genes are TRBV19 and TRBJ2-3; possible D gene TRBD2, 6 bases. CDR1 is LNHDA, CDR2 SQIVND, per germline (reference sequence). V lost 10 bases, J lost 4 bases, and 18 bases lay in between. The CDR3 runs to 14 residues. In DNA, the CDR3 is TGTGCCACCGCTCTAGCGACTTTCGCAGATACGCAGTATTTT. As protein: CATALATFADTQYF.

The V gene is TRBV11-3, the J gene TRBJ2-2, with a tentative D call TRBD2 (5 bases). This CDR3 spans 15 amino acids. The germline V and J ends were trimmed by 0 bases and 7 bases, with 12 bases remaining between them. Per germline, CDR1 SGHNT and CDR2 YENEEA. This CDR3 reads CASSLESAEGGELFF. The CDR3 DNA reads as TGTGCCAGCAGCTTAGAATCAGCGGAAGGCGGGGAGCTGTTTTTT.

The rearrangement joins TRBV27 to TRBJ2-6; the match to TRBD1 covers 9 bases. CDR3 size: 15 residues. The trim removed 6 bases at V and 3 bases at J, leaving 3 bases unmatched. Germline V gene data show CDR1 as MNHEY and CDR2 as SMNVEV (reference sequence). CDR3 protein: CASRWTGDGANVLTF. DNA of the CDR3: TGTGCCAGCAGATGGACAGGGGATGGGGCCAACGTCCTGACTTTC.

The chain combines TRBV15 with TRBJ2-1, with TRBD2 matching over 8 bases. The germline CDR1 and CDR2 sequences are LNHNV and YYDKDF (reference sequence). V shed 3 bases, J shed 11 bases, and the junction held 9 bases outside the gene matches. The CDR3 extends over 14 amino acids. The CDR3 here is CATSRAKSGGKQFF. In DNA, the CDR3 is TGTGCCACCAGCAGGGCCAAATCGGGGGGGAAGCAGTTCTTC.

Turning to this clone: One end of the junction fails to match germline, which may point to a read error. The J gene is TRBJ2-2, the V gene TRBV7-7; D is unresolved. The CDR3 spans 15 residues. Germline-derived CDR1 and CDR2 are SSHAT and FNYEAQ (reference sequence). The DNA for the CDR3 is TGTGCTAGCAGCTTAGATGGGTTAAGCACCGGGGAGCTGTTTTTT. This encodes CASSLDGLSTGELFF.

Only a few counts were recorded for this clone. V is TRBV6-6 and J is TRBJ1-1, with no clear D. Per germline, CDR1 MNHNY and CDR2 SVGAGI (reference sequence). The V end was cut by 6 bases, the J end by 2 bases, with 13 bases between. The CDR3 consists of 14 residues. The CDR3 loop is CASRVRSSNTEAFF. CDR3 nucleotide sequence: TGTGCCAGCAGGGTCAGGTCTTCCAACACTGAAGCTTTCTTT.

This chain links TRBV14 with TRBJ2-1; 8 bases are a match to TRBD2. V shed 2 bases, J shed 0 bases, and the junction held 6 bases outside the gene matches. Germline V gives CDR1 SGHDN, CDR2 FVKESK. The length of the CDR3 is 17 residues. The CDR3 DNA follows: TGTGCCAGCAGCCAAATTGCGGGAGGCTTCTCCTACAATGAGCAGTTCTTC. It is translated as CASSQIAGGFSYNEQFF.

This sequence joins TRBV5-6 and TRBJ2-5; 10 nucleotides align to TRBD1. The germline V gene encodes CDR1 SGHDT and CDR2 YYEEEE. The V and J ends lost 4 bases and 4 bases, in that order; junction bases with no gene match: 1. CDR3 length equals 13 residues. The CDR3: CASSRTGGETQYF. For the CDR3, the DNA is TGTGCCAGCAGCAGGACAGGGGGAGAGACCCAGTACTTC.

The V call is TRBV28, the J call TRBJ1-6; the D is unclear. Germline-derived CDR1 and CDR2 are MDHEN and SYDVKM. There are 15 residues in the CDR3. Trimming left V 6 bases short and J 0 bases short, with 9 bases between. CDR3 in amino acids: CASSHRSSYNSPLHF. As DNA, the CDR3 is TGTGCCAGCAGCCATCGGAGCTCCTATAATTCACCCCTCCACTTT.

The chain is built from TRBV9 and TRBJ1-3, with D possibly matching TRBD1 (6 bases). Germline V gives CDR1 SGDLS, CDR2 YYNGEE. Between the trimmed V and J ends, which lost 4 bases and 3 bases, there was a span of 23 bases. CDR3 length: 18 residues. The CDR3 bases are TGTGCCAGCAGCCCGGTCTGGGGGCAGGGGCAGAATGGAAACACCATATATTTT. Its protein product is CASSPVWGQGQNGNTIYF.

The V gene is TRBV19, the J gene TRBJ1-2; 7 nucleotides match TRBD1. CDR1 and CDR2 from the germline V gene are LNHDA and SQIVND (reference sequence). There are 13 residues in the CDR3. J gave up 8 bases and V 5 bases, and 8 bases lay outside the gene matches. DNA of the CDR3: TGTGCCAGTAGTCCGCAGACAGGGCACGGCTACACCTTC. This encodes CASSPQTGHGYTF.

Only one count was recorded for this clone. Germline is not matched at one junction end, which may reflect a read error. This chain connects TRBV7-7 to TRBJ2-4, with TRBD2 matching over 7 bases. CDR1 is SSHAT and CDR2 is FNYEAQ in the germline V gene (reference sequence). The CDR3 is made up of 17 amino acids. The CDR3 region has the DNA TGTGCTAGCAGCTCTATGACTAGCAAGAGGGCCAAAAACATTCAGTACTTC. This codes for CASSSMTSKRAKNIQYF.

The CDR3 sequence is CASKVGAQVNEQFF. DNA for the CDR3: TGTGCCAGCAAGGTGGGGGCCCAAGTCAATGAGCAGTTCTTC. The rearrangement joins TRBV7-2 to TRBJ2-1; D possibly corresponds to TRBD1 (6 bases). The CDR3 contains 14 residues. The ends were cut back, 7 bases at V and 6 bases at J, with 16 bases in the middle. Per the germline V gene, CDR1 is SGHTA and CDR2 is FQGNSA. Full variable domain (outside the CDR3, taken from reference TRBV7-2 and TRBJ2-1): GAGVSQSPSNKVTEKGKDVELRCDPISGHTALYWYRQSLGQGLEFLIYFQGNSAPDKSGLPSDRFSAERTGGSVSTLTIQRTQQEDSAVYLCASKVGAQVNEQFFGPGTRLTVL.

The V gene is TRBV6-6, the J gene TRBJ1-5, with unresolved D. V gave up 6 bases and J gave up 4 bases, with 16 bases separating them. The CDR3 contains 15 residues. Germline V gene sequence: CDR1 MNHNY, CDR2 SVGAGI (reference sequence). This CDR3 reads CASRPVTSRNQPQHF. CDR3 coding DNA: TGTGCCAGCAGACCAGTTACGTCCAGGAATCAGCCCCAGCATTTT.

The genes are TRBV19 and TRBJ2-7, with 9 bases fitting TRBD1. Germline CDR1 reads LNHDA; CDR2 reads SQIVND (reference sequence). The CDR3 contains 15 residues. V shed 3 bases and J 2 bases; nucleotides not matched to a gene: 5. The CDR3 DNA is TGTGCCAGTAGTATTGGGACAGGGAGAACCTACGAGCAGTACTTC. Protein sequence: CASSIGTGRTYEQYF.

The chain carries TRBV19 and TRBJ2-6, with D perhaps matching TRBD2 (6 bases). Trimming removed 5 bases from V and 0 bases from J, with 11 bases in between. The CDR3 spans 16 residues. The germline V gene encodes CDR1 LNHDA and CDR2 SQIVND (reference sequence). CDR3 sequence reads: CASSVRGSSGANVLTF. Here the CDR3 DNA reads TGTGCCAGTAGTGTCCGGGGGAGCTCTGGGGCCAACGTCCTGACTTTC.